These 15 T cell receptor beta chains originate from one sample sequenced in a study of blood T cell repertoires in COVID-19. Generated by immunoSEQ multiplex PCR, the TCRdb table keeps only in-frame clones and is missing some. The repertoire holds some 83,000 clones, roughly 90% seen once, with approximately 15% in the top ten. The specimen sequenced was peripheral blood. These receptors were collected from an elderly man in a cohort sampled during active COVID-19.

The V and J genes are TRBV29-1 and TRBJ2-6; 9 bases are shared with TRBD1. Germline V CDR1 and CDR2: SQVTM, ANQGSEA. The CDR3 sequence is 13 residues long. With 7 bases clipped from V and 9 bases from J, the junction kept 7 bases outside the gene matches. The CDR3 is CSAGDRVGNVLTF. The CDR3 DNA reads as TGCAGCGCCGGGGACAGGGTCGGCAACGTCCTGACTTTC. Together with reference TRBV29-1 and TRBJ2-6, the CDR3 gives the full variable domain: SAVISQKPSRDICQRGTSLTIQCQVDSQVTMMFWYRQQPGQSLTLIATANQGSEATYESGFVIDKFPISRPNLTFSTLTVSNMSPEDSSIYLCSAGDRVGNVLTFGAGSRLTVL.

The CDR3 region has the DNA TGTGCCAGCAGTTACTCAGGGGAGGGCAATCAGCCCCAGCATTTT. Translated: CASSYSGEGNQPQHF. This sequence joins TRBV6-2 or TRBV6-3 and TRBJ1-5; a weak D match, TRBD1 (5 bases). Germline values: CDR1 MNHEY, CDR2 SVGEGT. Trimming left V 0 bases short and J 2 bases short, with 8 bases between. The CDR3 has 15 residues.

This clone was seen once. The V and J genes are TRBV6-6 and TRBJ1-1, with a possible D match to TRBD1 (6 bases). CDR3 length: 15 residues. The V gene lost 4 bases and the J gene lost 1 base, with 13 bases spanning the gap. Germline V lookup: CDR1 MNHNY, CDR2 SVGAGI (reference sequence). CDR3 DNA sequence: TGTGCCAGCAGTTCTCTCAGGGGACAGAACACTGAAGCTTTCTTT. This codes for CASSSLRGQNTEAFF.

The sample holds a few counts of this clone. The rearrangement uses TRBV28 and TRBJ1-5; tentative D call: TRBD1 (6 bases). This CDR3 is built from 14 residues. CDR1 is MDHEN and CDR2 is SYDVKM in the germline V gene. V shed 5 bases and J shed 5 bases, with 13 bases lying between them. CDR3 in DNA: TGTGCCAGCAGTGGCAGACAGGCACATCAGCCCCAGCATTTT. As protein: CASSGRQAHQPQHF.

The CDR3 loop reads CASSFVTEKAPLHF. The CDR3 DNA follows: TGTGCCAGCAGCTTTGTTACAGAGAAGGCACCCCTCCACTTT. The gene calls are TRBV5-5 and TRBJ1-6; D remains ambiguous. Trimming stripped 2 bases from V and 11 bases from J, with 14 bases between. This CDR3 comprises 14 residues. CDR1 is SGHKS and CDR2 is YYEKEE in the germline V gene (reference sequence).

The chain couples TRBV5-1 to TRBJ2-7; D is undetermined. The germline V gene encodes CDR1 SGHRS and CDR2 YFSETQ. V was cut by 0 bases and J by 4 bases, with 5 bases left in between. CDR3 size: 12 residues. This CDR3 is CASSLGAYEQYF. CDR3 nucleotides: TGCGCCAGCAGCTTGGGGGCTTACGAGCAGTACTTC.

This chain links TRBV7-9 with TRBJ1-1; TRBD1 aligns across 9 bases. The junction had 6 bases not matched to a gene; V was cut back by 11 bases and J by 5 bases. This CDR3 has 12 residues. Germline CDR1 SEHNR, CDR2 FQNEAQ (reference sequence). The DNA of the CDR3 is TGTGCCGGGGGACAGGGTGGTACTGAAGCTTTCTTT. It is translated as CAGGQGGTEAFF. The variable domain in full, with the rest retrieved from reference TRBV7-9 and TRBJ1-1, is DTGVSQNPRHKITKRGQNVTFRCDPISEHNRLYWYRQTLGQGPEFLTYFQNEAQLEKSRLLSDRFSAERPKGSFSTLEIQRTEQGDSAMYLCAGGQGGTEAFFGQGTRLTVV.

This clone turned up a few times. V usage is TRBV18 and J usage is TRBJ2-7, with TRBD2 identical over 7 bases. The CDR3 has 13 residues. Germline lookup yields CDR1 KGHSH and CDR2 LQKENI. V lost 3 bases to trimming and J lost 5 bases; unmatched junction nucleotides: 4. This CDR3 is CASSPGGVDEQYV. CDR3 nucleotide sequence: TGTGCCAGCTCACCGGGGGGGGTGGACGAGCAGTACGTC.

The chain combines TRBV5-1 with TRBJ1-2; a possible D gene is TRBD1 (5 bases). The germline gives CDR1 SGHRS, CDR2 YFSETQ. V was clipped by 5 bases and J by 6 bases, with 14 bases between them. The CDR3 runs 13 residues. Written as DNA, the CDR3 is TGCGCCAGCAGTCCGGCCAGGGCCGATGGCTACACCTTC. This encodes CASSPARADGYTF.

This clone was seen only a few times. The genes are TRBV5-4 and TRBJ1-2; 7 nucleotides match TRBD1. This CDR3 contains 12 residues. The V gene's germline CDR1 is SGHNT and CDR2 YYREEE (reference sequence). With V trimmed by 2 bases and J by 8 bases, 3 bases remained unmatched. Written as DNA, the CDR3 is TGTGCCAGCAGCTTCGACAGGGACGGCTACACCTTC. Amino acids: CASSFDRDGYTF.

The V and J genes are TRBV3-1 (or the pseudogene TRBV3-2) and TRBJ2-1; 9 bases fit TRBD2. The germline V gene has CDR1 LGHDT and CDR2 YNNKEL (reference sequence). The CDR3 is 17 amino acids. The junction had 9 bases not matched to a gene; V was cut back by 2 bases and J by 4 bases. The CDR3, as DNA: TGTGCCAGCAGCCAACTGATAGCGGGGGCGAATTACAATGAGCAGTTCTTC. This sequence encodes CASSQLIAGANYNEQFF.

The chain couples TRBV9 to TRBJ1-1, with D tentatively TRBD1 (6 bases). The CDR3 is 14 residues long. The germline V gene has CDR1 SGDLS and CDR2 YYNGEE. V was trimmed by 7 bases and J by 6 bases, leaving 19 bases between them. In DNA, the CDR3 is TGTGCCAGCCACAGGGTCGGGGAGGGGTCTGAAGCTTTCTTT. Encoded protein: CASHRVGEGSEAFF.

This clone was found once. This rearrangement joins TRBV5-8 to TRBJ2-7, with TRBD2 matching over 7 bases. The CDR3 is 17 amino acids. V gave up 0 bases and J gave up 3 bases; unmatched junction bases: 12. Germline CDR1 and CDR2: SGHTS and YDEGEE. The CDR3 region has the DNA TGTGCCAGCAGCTTGGCCCGTTCAGCGGGGACCTTCTACGAGCAGTACGTC. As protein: CASSLARSAGTFYEQYV.

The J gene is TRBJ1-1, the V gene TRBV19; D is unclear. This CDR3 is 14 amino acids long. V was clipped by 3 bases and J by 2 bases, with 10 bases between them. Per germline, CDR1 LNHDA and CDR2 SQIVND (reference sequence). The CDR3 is CASSMVPGNTEAFF. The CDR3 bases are TGTGCCAGTAGTATGGTCCCGGGAAACACTGAAGCTTTCTTT. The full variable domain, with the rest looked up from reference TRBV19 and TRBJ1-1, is DGGITQSPKYLFRKEGQNVTLSCEQNLNHDAMYWYRQDPGQGLRLIYYSQIVNDFQKGDIAEGYSVSREKKESFPLTVTSAQKNPTAFYLCASSMVPGNTEAFFGQGTRLTVV.

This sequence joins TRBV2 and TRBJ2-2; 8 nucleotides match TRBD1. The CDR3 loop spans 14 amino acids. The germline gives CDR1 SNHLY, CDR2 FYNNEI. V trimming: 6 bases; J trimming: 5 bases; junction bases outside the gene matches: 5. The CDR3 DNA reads TGTGCCAGCAGCTGGGACAGGCAGACCGGGGAGCTGTTTTTT. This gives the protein CASSWDRQTGELFF.